The source of this TCR beta chain is a study of T cells in Graves' hyperthyroidism and ophthalmopathy. Findings and caveats of the study: Blood held most thyroid clonotypes expanded above 0.001 frequency.

The CDR3 runs to 11 residues. Per germline, CDR1 SQVTM and CDR2 ANQGSEA. Trimming took off 8 bases at V and 3 bases at J, with 10 bases between the two ends. Turning to this clonotype: Antigen unknown.

Using RNA transcripts as the source, TCR beta CDR3 regions were amplified. The HTBI primer set served for first-round RT-PCR of the TCR CDR3. TCRdb fed the multiplex PCR reads into MiXCR, producing one record per CDR3 protein. The sample carries about 400,000 distinct CDR3 sequences, approximately 14% recorded once. Clinical symptoms, serum thyroxine and TRAb, thyroid ultrasound and orbital computed tomography were used for the diagnoses. The sequenced sample was blood. The chain combines TRBV29-1 with TRBJ1-2; D gene unclear. The sequence derives from a woman aged 18-29 years with Graves' hyperthyroidism. CDR3 amino acids: CSYTGDYGYTF. In DNA form, the CDR3 reads TGCAGCTATACCGGGGACTATGGCTACACCTTC. The whole variable domain, filled in from reference TRBV29-1 and TRBJ1-2, reads SAVISQKPSRDICQRGTSLTIQCQVDSQVTMMFWYRQQPGQSLTLIATANQGSEATYESGFVIDKFPISRPNLTFSTLTVSNMSPEDSSIYLCSYTGDYGYTFGSGTRLTVV.